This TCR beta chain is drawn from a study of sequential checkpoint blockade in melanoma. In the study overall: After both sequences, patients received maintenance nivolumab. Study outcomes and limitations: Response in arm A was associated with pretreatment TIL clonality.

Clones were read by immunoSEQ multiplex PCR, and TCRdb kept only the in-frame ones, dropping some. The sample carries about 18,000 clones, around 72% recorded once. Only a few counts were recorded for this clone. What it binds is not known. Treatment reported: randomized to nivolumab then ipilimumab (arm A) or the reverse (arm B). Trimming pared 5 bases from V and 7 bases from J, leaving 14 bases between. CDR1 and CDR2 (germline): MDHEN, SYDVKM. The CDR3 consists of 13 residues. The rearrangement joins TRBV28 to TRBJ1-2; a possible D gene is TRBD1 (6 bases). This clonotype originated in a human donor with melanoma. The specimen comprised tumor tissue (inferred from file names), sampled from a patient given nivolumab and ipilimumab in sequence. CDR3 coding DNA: TGTGCCAGCAGTACAGGGTGGGGAGGTGGCTACACCTTC. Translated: CASSTGWGGGYTF.